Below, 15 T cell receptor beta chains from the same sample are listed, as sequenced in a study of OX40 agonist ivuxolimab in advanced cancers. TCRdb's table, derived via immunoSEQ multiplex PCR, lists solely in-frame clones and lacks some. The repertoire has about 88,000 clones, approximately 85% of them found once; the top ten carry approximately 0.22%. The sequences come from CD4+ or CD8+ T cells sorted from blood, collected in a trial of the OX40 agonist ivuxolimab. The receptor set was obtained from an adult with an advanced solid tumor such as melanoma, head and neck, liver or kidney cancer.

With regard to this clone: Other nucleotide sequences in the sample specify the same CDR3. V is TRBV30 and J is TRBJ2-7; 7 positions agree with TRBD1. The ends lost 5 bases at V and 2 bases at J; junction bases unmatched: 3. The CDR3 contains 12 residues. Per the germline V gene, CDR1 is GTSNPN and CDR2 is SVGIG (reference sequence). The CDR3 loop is CAWGDRPYEQYF. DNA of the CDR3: TGTGCCTGGGGGGACAGACCCTACGAGCAGTACTTC. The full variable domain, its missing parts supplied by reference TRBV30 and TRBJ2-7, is SQTIHQWPATLVQPVGSPLSLECTVEGTSNPNLYWYRQAAGRGLQLLFYSVGIGQISSEVPQNLSASRPQDRQFILSSKKLLLSDSGFYLCAWGDRPYEQYFGPGTRLTVT.

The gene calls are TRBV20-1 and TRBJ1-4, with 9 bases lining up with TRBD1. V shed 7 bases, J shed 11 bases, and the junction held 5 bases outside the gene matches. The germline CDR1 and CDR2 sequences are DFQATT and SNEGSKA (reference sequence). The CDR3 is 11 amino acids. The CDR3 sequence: CSVEGTGKLFF. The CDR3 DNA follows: TGCAGTGTAGAGGGGACAGGGAAACTGTTTTTT.

CDR3 nucleotide sequence: TGCGCCAGCAGCTTGGATACTACGTATGGCTACACCTTC. Its protein is CASSLDTTYGYTF. This chain joins TRBV5-1 and TRBJ1-2, with D hard to call. This CDR3 has 13 amino acids. The V gene lost 0 bases and the J gene lost 5 bases, with 8 bases spanning the gap. From germline, CDR1 is SGHRS and CDR2 YFSETQ.

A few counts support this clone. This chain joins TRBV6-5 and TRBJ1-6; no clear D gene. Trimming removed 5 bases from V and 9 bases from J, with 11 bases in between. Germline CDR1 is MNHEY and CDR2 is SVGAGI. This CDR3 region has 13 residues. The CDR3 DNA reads TGTGCCAGCAGTGCCCAGCGTTTTTCACCCCTCCACTTT. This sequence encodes CASSAQRFSPLHF.

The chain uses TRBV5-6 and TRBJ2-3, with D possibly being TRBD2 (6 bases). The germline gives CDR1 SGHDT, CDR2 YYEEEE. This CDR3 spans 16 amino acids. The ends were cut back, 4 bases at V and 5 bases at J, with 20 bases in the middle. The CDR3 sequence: CASSVGGAGRRDTQYF. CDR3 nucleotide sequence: TGTGCCAGCAGCGTCGGGGGTGCGGGTCGCCGAGATACGCAGTATTTT.

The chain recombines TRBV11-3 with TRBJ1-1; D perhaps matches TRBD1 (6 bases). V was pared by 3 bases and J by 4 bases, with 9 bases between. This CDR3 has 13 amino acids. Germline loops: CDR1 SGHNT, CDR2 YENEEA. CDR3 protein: CASSLGGATEAFF. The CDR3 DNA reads TGTGCCAGCAGCTTGGGGGGGGCCACTGAAGCTTTCTTT.

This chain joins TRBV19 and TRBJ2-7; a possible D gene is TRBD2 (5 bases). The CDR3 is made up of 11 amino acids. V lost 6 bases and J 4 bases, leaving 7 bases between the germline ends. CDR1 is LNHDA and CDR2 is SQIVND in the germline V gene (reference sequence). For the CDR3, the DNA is TGTGCCAGTAGGGGCGGGTACGAGCAGTACTTC. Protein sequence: CASRGGYEQYF.

The CDR3 DNA sequence: TGCGCCAGCAGCCAACTAGAGTTAGGCGGGGAGCTGTTTTTT. Its translation is CASSQLELGGELFF. The chain links TRBV5-1 to TRBJ2-2; weak D call: TRBD2 (5 bases). CDR1 is SGHRS, CDR2 YFSETQ, per germline. The CDR3 sequence is 14 residues long. Trimming cost V 4 bases and J 7 bases, with 14 bases left between them.

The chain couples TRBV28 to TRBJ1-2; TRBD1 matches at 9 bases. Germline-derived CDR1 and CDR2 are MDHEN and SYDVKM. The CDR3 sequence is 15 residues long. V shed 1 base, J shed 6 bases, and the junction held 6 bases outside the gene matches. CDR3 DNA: TGTGCCAGCAGTTTATTGTTCGGACAGGGGCATGGCTACACCTTC. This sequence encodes CASSLLFGQGHGYTF.

DNA of the CDR3: TGTGCCAGCAGCCCAGGGGGCTTAAGAGGAGAGACCCAGTACTTC. It yields the protein CASSPGGLRGETQYF. The chain employs TRBV6-1 and TRBJ2-5; 8 nucleotides align to TRBD1. V lost 6 bases to trimming and J lost 4 bases; unmatched junction nucleotides: 10. This CDR3 comprises 15 residues. Germline lookup yields CDR1 MNHNS and CDR2 SASEGT.

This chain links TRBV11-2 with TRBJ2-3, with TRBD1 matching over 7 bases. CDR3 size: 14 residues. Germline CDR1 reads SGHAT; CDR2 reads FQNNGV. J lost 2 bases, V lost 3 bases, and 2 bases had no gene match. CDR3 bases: TGTGCCAGCAGCTTTGGGACAGCCACAGATACGCAGTATTTT. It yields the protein CASSFGTATDTQYF.

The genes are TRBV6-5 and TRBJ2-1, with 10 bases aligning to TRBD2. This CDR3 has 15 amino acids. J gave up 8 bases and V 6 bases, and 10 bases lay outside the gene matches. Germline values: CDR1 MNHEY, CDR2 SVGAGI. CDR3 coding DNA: TGTGCCAGCAGCCCCGGGATAGCGGGAGGATATGAGCAGTTCTTC. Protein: CASSPGIAGGYEQFF.

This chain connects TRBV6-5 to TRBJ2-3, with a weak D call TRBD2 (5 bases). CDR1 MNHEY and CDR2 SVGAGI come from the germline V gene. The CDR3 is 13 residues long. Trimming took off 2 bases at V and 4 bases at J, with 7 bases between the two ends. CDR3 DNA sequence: TGTGCCAGCAGTTACGACTATTCAGATACGCAGTATTTT. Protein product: CASSYDYSDTQYF.

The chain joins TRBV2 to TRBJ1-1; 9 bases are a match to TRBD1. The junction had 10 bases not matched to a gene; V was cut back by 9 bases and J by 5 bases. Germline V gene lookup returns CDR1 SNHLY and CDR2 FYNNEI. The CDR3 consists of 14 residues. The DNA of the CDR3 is TGTGCCAGTACCTTACAGGGGGCTGGAACTGAAGCTTTCTTT. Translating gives CASTLQGAGTEAFF.

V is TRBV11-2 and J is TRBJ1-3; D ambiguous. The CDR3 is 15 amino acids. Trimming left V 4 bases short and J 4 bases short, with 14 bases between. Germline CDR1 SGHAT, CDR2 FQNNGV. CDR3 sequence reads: CASSSPFGLGNTIYF. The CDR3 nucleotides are TGTGCCAGCAGCTCCCCGTTCGGGCTCGGAAACACCATATATTTT.